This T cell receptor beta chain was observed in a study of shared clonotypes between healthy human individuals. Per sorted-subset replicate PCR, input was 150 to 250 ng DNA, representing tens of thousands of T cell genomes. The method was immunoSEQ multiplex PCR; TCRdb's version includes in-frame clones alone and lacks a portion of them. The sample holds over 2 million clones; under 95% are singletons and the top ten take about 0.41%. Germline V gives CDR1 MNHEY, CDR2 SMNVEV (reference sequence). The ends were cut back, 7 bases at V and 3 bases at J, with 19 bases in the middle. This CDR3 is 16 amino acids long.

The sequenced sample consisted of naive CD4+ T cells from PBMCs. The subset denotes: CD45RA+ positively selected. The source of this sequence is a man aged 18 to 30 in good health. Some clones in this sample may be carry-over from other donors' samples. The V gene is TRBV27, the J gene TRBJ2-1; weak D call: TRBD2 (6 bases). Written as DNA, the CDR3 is TGTGCCAGCAATCAAGGAGGGTGGAATGGCTACAATGAGCAGTTCTTC. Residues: CASNQGGWNGYNEQFF.